This T cell receptor beta chain emerged from a study of blood T cell repertoires in COVID-19. This CDR3 spans 15 amino acids. The germline CDR1 and CDR2 sequences are SGHTA and FQGTGA. The V end lost 5 bases, the J end lost 0 bases, and 11 bases lay between the germline ends. Using immunoSEQ multiplex PCR, the repertoire was profiled, and TCRdb retains in-frame clones only, with some absent. The profile shows some 99,000 clones, approximately 90% of them singletons. Sequences were obtained from peripheral blood. The genes are TRBV7-3 and TRBJ2-1; D perhaps matches TRBD1 (6 bases). This clonotype was obtained from a man aged 65 to 79 with acute or convalescent COVID-19. The CDR3 loop is CASSPADSSYNEQFF. Written as DNA, the CDR3 is TGTGCCAGCAGCCCTGCGGACAGCTCCTACAATGAGCAGTTCTTC. The entire variable domain, with the rest obtained from reference TRBV7-3 and TRBJ2-1, is as follows: GAGVSQTPSNKVTEKGKYVELRCDPISGHTALYWYRQSLGQGPEFLIYFQGTGAADDSGLPNDRFFAVRPEGSVSTLKIQRTERGDSAVYLCASSPADSSYNEQFFGPGTRLTVL.